Below are 7 T cell receptor beta chains sequenced from a single sample in a study of cytomegalovirus exposure and HLA in healthy donors (dated by TCRdb to 2017 to 2019). Libraries were made using the immunoSEQ multiplex PCR assay. For the multiplex PCR, a mixture combining 60 forward primers for TCR Vbeta segments and 13 reverse primers for TCR Jbeta segments was used. TCRdb's version of the immuneACCESS table is confined to in-frame rearrangements and falls short of the full clone set. An unresolved V gene accounts for under half of the shortfall where checked; the remainder is of unknown origin. This sample lists 150,000 to 250,000 clones; around 86% were detected once. The leading ten clones occupy 5.5% to 7.5% of the sample. The sequenced sample consisted of PBMCs. The receptors originated from a woman aged 50 to 60 in good health and CMV-seropositive.

The chain uses TRBV15 and TRBJ2-3; TRBD1 is a possible D gene (6 bases). V was shortened by 0 bases and J by 2 bases, with 15 bases between the two germline ends. Germline V lookup: CDR1 LNHNV, CDR2 YYDKDF (reference sequence). The CDR3 loop spans 17 amino acids. The CDR3 spells CATSRDMAGTNTDTQYF. In nucleotides, the CDR3 is TGTGCCACCAGCAGAGATATGGCCGGGACAAACACAGATACGCAGTATTTT.

This chain connects TRBV5-4 to TRBJ1-4, with no clear D. The CDR3 has 15 amino acids. Trimming cost V 2 bases and J 0 bases, with 8 bases left between them. The germline CDR1 and CDR2 sequences are SGHNT and YYREEE (reference sequence). In nucleotides, the CDR3 is TGTGCCAGCAGCTTAGGAGGAACAACTAATGAAAAACTGTTTTTT. Amino acids: CASSLGGTTNEKLFF.

This clone occurred a few times. V and J are TRBV5-4 and TRBJ2-5; 15 positions match TRBD2. The V and J ends lost 3 bases and 11 bases, in that order; junction bases with no gene match: 14. Germline V gene data show CDR1 as SGHNT and CDR2 as YYREEE (reference sequence). CDR3 size: 17 residues. CDR3 in amino acids: CASSYGLAGGGTGEQYF. CDR3 nucleotide sequence: TGTGCCAGCAGCTACGGACTAGCGGGAGGGGGAACGGGGGAGCAGTACTTC.

This chain links TRBV19 with TRBJ2-7, with 9 positions matching TRBD1. J was trimmed by 4 bases and V by 4 bases; bases with no gene match: 8. The CDR3 loop spans 15 amino acids. Germline lookup yields CDR1 LNHDA and CDR2 SQIVND (reference sequence). CDR3 nucleotides: TGTGCCAGTAGTACTCGGACAGGGGTCGGGTACGAGCAGTACTTC. This sequence encodes CASSTRTGVGYEQYF. Based on the CDR3 plus reference TRBV19 and TRBJ2-7, the full variable domain is DGGITQSPKYLFRKEGQNVTLSCEQNLNHDAMYWYRQDPGQGLRLIYYSQIVNDFQKGDIAEGYSVSREKKESFPLTVTSAQKNPTAFYLCASSTRTGVGYEQYFGPGTRLTVT.

Only a few counts were recorded for this clone. The sample carries other DNA sequences with the same CDR3. V usage is TRBV5-1 and J usage is TRBJ2-5; possible D gene TRBD1, 5 bases. The CDR3 runs to 14 residues. Deletions cut 1 base from V and 2 bases from J, with 9 bases between. Germline CDR1 is SGHRS and CDR2 is YFSETQ. The CDR3 loop is CASSLLTGQETQYF. The DNA of the CDR3 is TGCGCCAGCAGCTTGTTAACAGGACAAGAGACCCAGTACTTC.

This clone was detected only once. The V and J genes are TRBV7-9 and TRBJ2-7; the D is unclear. Germline CDR1 SEHNR, CDR2 FQNEAQ (reference sequence). Trimming pared 3 bases from V and 7 bases from J, leaving 7 bases between. The CDR3 has 11 amino acids. For the CDR3, the DNA is TGTGCCAGCAGCTTGGCGGAGGAGCAGTACTTC. It is translated as CASSLAEEQYF.

The chain recombines TRBV28 with TRBJ2-1; 14 nucleotides agree with TRBD2. Trimming at V came to 5 bases and at J to 8 bases, leaving 5 bases not matched to a gene. This CDR3 comprises 15 residues. Germline V gene lookup returns CDR1 MDHEN and CDR2 SYDVKM. CDR3 DNA sequence: TGTGCCAGCAGTCTCGGGACTAGCGGGAGTGATGAGCAGTTCTTC. Translating it yields CASSLGTSGSDEQFF.